The rows below give T cell receptor beta chains drawn from one sample of a study of T cells after yellow fever vaccination. Each CDR3 protein is one row after TCRdb ran MiXCR on the 5' RACE reads. The data hold about 240,000 distinct CDR3 sequences, with 6.9% observed a single time. The sample in question was CD4+ T cells sorted from PBMCs, obtained 15 days after the yellow fever booster vaccination. These receptors were taken from a man aged 25 to 40 who received the YFV17D yellow fever vaccine. Both conserved end residues are part of each CDR3. Each record gives: V gene, J gene, D gene, clone size, CDR3 protein, CDR3 DNA. The D gene is left open where the match is weak. Clone size, where shown, is once, few, many, or a class for clones that have expanded.

V gene: TRBV4-1; J gene: TRBJ1-5; D gene: NA; clone size: many; CDR3 protein: CASSHADGYNQPQHF; CDR3 DNA: TGCGCCAGCAGCCACGCCGACGGATACAATCAGCCCCAGCATTTT
V gene: TRBV27; J gene: TRBJ2-5; D gene: TRBD1; clone size: many; CDR3 protein: CASSPRRQGPQETQYF; CDR3 DNA: TGTGCCAGCAGTCCGCGCCGACAGGGGCCACAAGAGACCCAGTACTTC
V gene: TRBV5-1; J gene: TRBJ1-2; D gene: NA; clone size: NA; CDR3 protein: CASSLEVNQPYGYTF; CDR3 DNA: TGCGCCAGCAGCTTGGAGGTCAACCAACCCTATGGCTACACCTTC
V gene: TRBV5-1; J gene: TRBJ1-2; D gene: NA; clone size: NA; CDR3 protein: CASSFFPLSSGYGYTF; CDR3 DNA: TGCGCCAGCAGCTTCTTTCCACTGAGTAGTGGCTATGGCTACACCTTC
V gene: TRBV7-8; J gene: TRBJ2-6; D gene: NA; clone size: NA; CDR3 protein: CASLLASGANVLTF; CDR3 DNA: TGTGCCAGCCTACTAGCCTCTGGGGCCAACGTCCTGACTTTC
V gene: TRBV12-5; J gene: TRBJ2-7; D gene: TRBD1; clone size: NA; CDR3 protein: CASAKAGTGGYEQYF; CDR3 DNA: TGTGCTAGTGCCAAAGCCGGGACAGGGGGGTACGAGCAGTACTTC
V gene: TRBV18; J gene: TRBJ1-5; D gene: NA; clone size: NA; CDR3 protein: CASSPPVGRPQHF; CDR3 DNA: TGTGCCAGCTCACCACCGGTGGGAAGGCCCCAGCATTTT
V gene: TRBV6-1; J gene: TRBJ1-5; D gene: NA; clone size: many; CDR3 protein: CASSEASGSLNQPQHF; CDR3 DNA: TGTGCCAGCAGTGAAGCTAGCGGGAGCTTAAATCAGCCCCAGCATTTT
V gene: TRBV29-1; J gene: TRBJ2-1; D gene: NA; clone size: few; CDR3 protein: CSVVRDSSRRNEQFF; CDR3 DNA: TGCAGCGTAGTGAGGGACTCCTCAAGGCGCAATGAGCAGTTCTTC
V gene: TRBV11-2; J gene: TRBJ2-5; D gene: TRBD1; clone size: NA; CDR3 protein: CASSLTLVSAGPGGTQYF; CDR3 DNA: TGTGCCAGCAGCTTGACCCTTGTATCTGCAGGCCCAGGGGGGACCCAGTACTTC
V gene: TRBV12-3/TRBV12-4; J gene: TRBJ2-7; D gene: NA; clone size: many; CDR3 protein: CASSLAVRYYEQYF; CDR3 DNA: TGTGCCAGCAGTTTAGCGGTGCGGTACTACGAGCAGTACTTC
V gene: TRBV10-3; J gene: TRBJ2-5; D gene: NA; clone size: few; CDR3 protein: CAISESMETETQYF; CDR3 DNA: TGTGCCATCAGTGAGTCGATGGAGACGGAGACCCAGTACTTC
V gene: TRBV7-8; J gene: TRBJ2-5; D gene: NA; clone size: NA; CDR3 protein: CASNRQTQETQYF; CDR3 DNA: TGTGCCAGCAACCGACAGACTCAAGAGACCCAGTACTTC
V gene: TRBV4-3; J gene: TRBJ1-4; D gene: NA; clone size: many; CDR3 protein: CASSQEYRVRRKLFF; CDR3 DNA: TGCGCCAGCAGCCAAGAGTACAGGGTCCGCAGAAAACTGTTTTTT
V gene: TRBV29-1; J gene: TRBJ2-1; D gene: NA; clone size: NA; CDR3 protein: CSVEGPPLNEQFF; CDR3 DNA: TGCAGCGTTGAAGGTCCGCCCCTTAATGAGCAGTTCTTC
V gene: TRBV9; J gene: TRBJ2-3; D gene: TRBD1; clone size: few; CDR3 protein: CASRPGTAIDTQYF; CDR3 DNA: TGTGCCAGCAGACCCGGGACAGCCATAGATACGCAGTATTTT
V gene: TRBV28; J gene: TRBJ2-1; D gene: TRBD1; clone size: NA; CDR3 protein: CASSVMGQGSYNEQFF; CDR3 DNA: TGTGCCAGCAGTGTAATGGGACAGGGCTCCTACAATGAGCAGTTCTTC
V gene: TRBV9; J gene: TRBJ2-3; D gene: NA; clone size: few; CDR3 protein: CATKPRGPPSTDTQYF; CDR3 DNA: TGTGCCACTAAACCGAGGGGACCACCTAGCACAGATACGCAGTATTTT
V gene: TRBV5-1; J gene: TRBJ2-7; D gene: NA; clone size: few; CDR3 protein: CASSLLSSAAYEQYF; CDR3 DNA: TGCGCCAGCAGCTTGCTTAGTAGCGCAGCCTACGAGCAGTACTTC
V gene: TRBV7-2; J gene: TRBJ2-5; D gene: NA; clone size: many; CDR3 protein: CASSPHQETQYF; CDR3 DNA: TGTGCCAGCAGCCCGCATCAAGAGACCCAGTACTTC
V gene: TRBV29-1; J gene: TRBJ1-5; D gene: NA; clone size: NA; CDR3 protein: CSVRTGGNQPQHF; CDR3 DNA: TGCAGCGTTCGGACTGGCGGAAATCAGCCCCAGCATTTT
V gene: TRBV9; J gene: TRBJ2-7; D gene: NA; clone size: NA; CDR3 protein: CASSPGTEFYEQYF; CDR3 DNA: TGTGCCAGCAGCCCCGGGACCGAATTCTACGAGCAGTACTTC
V gene: TRBV5-6; J gene: TRBJ1-2; D gene: TRBD1; clone size: few; CDR3 protein: CASNLGQGDYGYTF; CDR3 DNA: TGTGCCAGCAACCTAGGACAGGGGGACTATGGCTACACCTTC
V gene: TRBV19; J gene: TRBJ2-2; D gene: TRBD1; clone size: NA; CDR3 protein: CASTQGQGSGELFF; CDR3 DNA: TGTGCCAGTACCCAGGGACAGGGTTCCGGGGAGCTGTTTTTT
V gene: TRBV15; J gene: TRBJ2-2; D gene: NA; clone size: many; CDR3 protein: CATSRAAINTGELFF; CDR3 DNA: TGTGCCACCAGCAGAGCGGCTATAAACACCGGGGAGCTGTTTTTT
V gene: TRBV15; J gene: TRBJ1-1; D gene: NA; clone size: few; CDR3 protein: CATSRETGSEAFF; CDR3 DNA: TGTGCCACCAGCAGAGAGACAGGATCTGAAGCTTTCTTT